This TCR beta chain was captured in a study of blood T cells in healthy people across ages. A second PCR, run for roughly 7 to 12 cycles, used a sample-barcoded 5' primer plus a J-beta primer mix. TCRdb processed the 5' RACE reads anew with MiXCR; each CDR3 protein has one entry. The sample consists of some 700,000 distinct CDR3 sequences, about 20% of them appearing once. Trimming cost V 4 bases and J 7 bases; bases outside gene matches: 16. CDR1 and CDR2 (germline): DFQATT, SNEGSKA (reference sequence). The CDR3 covers 16 residues. Material: blood. J is TRBJ2-5 and V is TRBV20-1; 9 nucleotides line up with TRBD2. This receptor was taken from a man in his 70s in good health. CDR3 protein: CSAMVAGAIVTGTQYF. CDR3 DNA sequence: TGCAGTGCTATGGTAGCGGGAGCAATAGTAACGGGGACCCAGTACTTC.